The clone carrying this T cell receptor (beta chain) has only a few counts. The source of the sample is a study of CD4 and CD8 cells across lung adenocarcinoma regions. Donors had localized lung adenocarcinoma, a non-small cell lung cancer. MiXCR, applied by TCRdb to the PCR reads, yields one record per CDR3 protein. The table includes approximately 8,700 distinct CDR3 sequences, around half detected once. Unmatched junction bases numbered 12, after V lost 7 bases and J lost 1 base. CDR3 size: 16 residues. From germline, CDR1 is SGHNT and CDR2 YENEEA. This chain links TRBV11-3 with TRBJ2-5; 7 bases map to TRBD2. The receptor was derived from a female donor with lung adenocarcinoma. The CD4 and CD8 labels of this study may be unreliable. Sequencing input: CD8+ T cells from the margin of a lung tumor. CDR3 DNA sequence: TGTGCCAGCACCAAAGGGGCTAGCGGCTTCCAAGAGACCCAGTACTTC. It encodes CASTKGASGFQETQYF.